The clone carrying this T cell receptor (beta chain) has just one count. Antigen: not known. Sample-barcoded 5' priming and a J-beta primer mix drove a second PCR of about 6 to 12 cycles. A template-switch adaptor that had 12 random nucleotides put a tag on each cDNA molecule. TCRdb redid the calling of the 5' RACE reads with MiXCR, one entry per CDR3 protein. The sample includes 1.5 million to 2 million distinct CDR3 sequences, 49% of them seen just once. This record belongs to a study of blood T cells in healthy people across ages. Study-wide results and limits: Changes in expanded clonotypes were possibly confounded, as the CMV status of donors was unknown. Reliance upon unsorted PBMCs precluded definitive naive versus antigen-experienced comparison.

Sample: blood. This receptor was taken from a woman in her thirties or forties in good health.

The chain's CDR3 is CASSARLAGTLYIYNEQFF. CDR3 nucleotides: TGTGCCAGCAGCGCGAGGCTAGCGGGGACCCTTTATATCTACAATGAGCAGTTCTTC. The J gene is TRBJ2-1, the V gene TRBV11-2; 9 nucleotides align to TRBD2. V trimming: 5 bases; J trimming: 3 bases; junction bases outside the gene matches: 17. CDR3 size: 19 residues. Germline V gives CDR1 SGHAT, CDR2 FQNNGV.